This is a list of T cell receptor beta chains from one sample in a study of T and B cells in COVID-19 patients. TCRdb analysed the multiplex PCR reads with MiXCR anew, one entry per CDR3 protein. The data hold about 8,000 distinct CDR3 sequences, with roughly 30% observed a single time. Sequencing was performed on blood. These receptors all come from a human donor who had recovered from COVID-19. The CDR3 runs from the conserved cysteine through the conserved F or W. The D gene is left open where the match is weak. Part of the rows lack a size; the others show once, few, many or a class for expanded clones.

V: TRBV6-4
J: TRBJ1-5
length: 15
size: .
D: TRBD1
DNA: TGTGCCAGCAGTGTGACAGGGGAAGGCAATCAGCCCCAGCATTTT
CDR3: CASSVTGEGNQPQHF

V: TRBV27
J: TRBJ1-5
length: 14
size: .
D: .
DNA: TGTGCCAGCAGTATAACAGGGTGGGATCAGCCCCAGCATTTT
CDR3: CASSITGWDQPQHF

V: TRBV21-1
J: TRBJ1-2
length: 16
size: .
D: .
DNA: TGTGCCAGCAGCAAAGCCCTTCCAGGGTGTTGGAGGGGCTACACCTTC
CDR3: CASSKALPGCWRGYTF

V: TRBV20-1
J: TRBJ1-2
length: 17
size: once
D: .
DNA: TGCAGTGCTATCAACCGGGACAACGGACAAGCTAACTATGGCTACACCTTC
CDR3: CSAINRDNGQANYGYTF

V: TRBV5-1
J: TRBJ2-2
length: 15
size: medium-sized
D: .
DNA: TGCGCCAGCAGCTTGGCGGCGGGGGCTTCCGGGGAGCTGTTTTTT
CDR3: CASSLAAGASGELFF

V: TRBV29-1
J: TRBJ1-2
length: 12
size: medium-sized
D: .
DNA: TGCAGCGCGGGAGCCTCCGAGTATGGCTACACCTTC
CDR3: CSAGASEYGYTF

V: TRBV20-1
J: TRBJ2-1
length: 12
size: once
D: TRBD1
DNA: TGCAGTGCTAGAGTCCCGGACAGGGGGCAGTTCTTC
CDR3: CSARVPDRGQFF

V: TRBV29-1
J: TRBJ2-5
length: 14
size: .
D: TRBD1
DNA: TGCAGCGGGGGAGGACAGGGACAGCAAGAGACCCAGTACTTC
CDR3: CSGGGQGQQETQYF

V: TRBV12-3/TRBV12-4
J: TRBJ1-2
length: 12
size: few
D: .
DNA: TGTGCCAGCAGTTCTACAGCGAGCGGCTACACCTTC
CDR3: CASSSTASGYTF

V: TRBV18
J: TRBJ1-6
length: 13
size: few
D: .
DNA: TGTGCCAGCTCACCGGATCCGAATTCACCCCTCCACTTT
CDR3: CASSPDPNSPLHF

V: TRBV28
J: TRBJ1-5
length: 14
size: .
D: TRBD1
DNA: TGTGCCAGCAGACCCGACAGGGGAATCTTCCCCCAGCATTTT
CDR3: CASRPDRGIFPQHF

V: TRBV30
J: TRBJ1-5
length: 13
size: few
D: TRBD1
DNA: TGTGCCTGCGGACAGGGGGCCGATCAGCCCCAGCATTTT
CDR3: CACGQGADQPQHF

V: TRBV5-4
J: TRBJ2-3
length: 16
size: .
D: TRBD2
DNA: TGTGCCAGCAGCCCGACTAGCGTTGGGGGGGCAGATACGCAGTATTTT
CDR3: CASSPTSVGGADTQYF

V: TRBV6-2/TRBV6-3
J: TRBJ2-5
length: 14
size: .
D: TRBD1
DNA: TGTGCCAGCAGTACCGGGACAGTTAAAGAGACCCAGTACTTC
CDR3: CASSTGTVKETQYF

V: TRBV10-2
J: TRBJ2-1
length: 14
size: .
D: .
DNA: TGCGCCAGCAGTGATTTAACAGGGAGCAATGAGCAGTTCTTC
CDR3: CASSDLTGSNEQFF

V: TRBV6-1
J: TRBJ2-3
length: 19
size: .
D: TRBD2
DNA: TGTGCCAGCACGGACCCCAGCGGGGGGATCTTGCGTGGCACAGATACGCAGTATTTT
CDR3: CASTDPSGGILRGTDTQYF

V: TRBV27
J: TRBJ1-1
length: 13
size: few
D: .
DNA: TGTGCCAGTCGACTAGCCAGGAACACTGAAGCTTTCTTT
CDR3: CASRLARNTEAFF

V: TRBV7-2
J: TRBJ2-2
length: 14
size: medium-sized
D: .
DNA: TGTGCCAGCAGCTTCTACTACGGCACCGGGGAGCTGTTTTTT
CDR3: CASSFYYGTGELFF